The sequence of this TCR beta chain was determined in a study of cytomegalovirus exposure and HLA in healthy donors. Findings and limits, study-wide: According to an earlier analysis, most TCR beta V segments yielded productive rearrangements about 90% or about 30% of the time.

Primers: 60 Vbeta forward and 13 Jbeta reverse. The method was immunoSEQ multiplex PCR; TCRdb's version includes in-frame clones alone and lacks a portion of them. The sample contains under 250,000 clones, 60% to 80% of which appear only once. Trimming took off 2 bases at V and 0 bases at J, with 9 bases between the two ends. This CDR3 comprises 15 residues. Germline assignment: CDR1 MGHDK and CDR2 SYGVNS. For this clone: Its cognate antigen is unknown.

The source is a male donor in good health and CMV-seronegative. The sequenced sample was PBMCs. The chain uses TRBV25-1 and TRBJ2-3, with a weak D call TRBD1 (5 bases). CDR3 nucleotides: TGTGCCAGCAGTGAAGACAGAGCTAGCACAGATACGCAGTATTTT. Amino acids: CASSEDRASTDTQYF. The full variable domain, with the rest looked up from reference TRBV25-1 and TRBJ2-3, is EADIYQTPRYLVIGTGKKITLECSQTMGHDKMYWYQQDPGMELHLIHYSYGVNSTEKGDLSSESTVSRIRTEHFPLTLESARPSHTSQYLCASSEDRASTDTQYFGPGTRLTVL.